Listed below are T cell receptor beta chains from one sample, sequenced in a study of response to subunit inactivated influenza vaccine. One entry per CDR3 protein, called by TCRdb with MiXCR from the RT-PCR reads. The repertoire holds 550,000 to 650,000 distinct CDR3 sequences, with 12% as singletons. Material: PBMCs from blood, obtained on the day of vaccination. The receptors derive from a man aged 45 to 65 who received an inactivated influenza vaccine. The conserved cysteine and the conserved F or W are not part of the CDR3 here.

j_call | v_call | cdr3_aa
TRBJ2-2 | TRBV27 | ASSLSWVHGTGELF
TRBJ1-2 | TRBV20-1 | SATSLGQGAGGYT
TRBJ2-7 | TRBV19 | ASTGSPGDRYEQY
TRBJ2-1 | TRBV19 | ASSIALRGTGPYNEQF
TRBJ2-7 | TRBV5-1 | ASSQSGGSYEQY
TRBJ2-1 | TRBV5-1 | ASSLGPGEFNEQF
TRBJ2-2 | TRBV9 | ASSVGGRNTGELF
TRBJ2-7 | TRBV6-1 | ASSKRPGQGAYEQY
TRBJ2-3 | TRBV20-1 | SARSMGGPSGDTQY
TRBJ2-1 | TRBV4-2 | ASSQEPGLAGVGSYNEQF
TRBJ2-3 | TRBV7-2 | ASSWGLASDTQY
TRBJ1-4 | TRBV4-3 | ASSPGPGGTNEKLF
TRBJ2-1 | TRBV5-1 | ASSLRSGVNEQF
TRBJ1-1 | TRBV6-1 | ASSPLSSSEAF
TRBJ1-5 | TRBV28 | ASSPPVNQPQH
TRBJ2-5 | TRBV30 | AWSQGQIQETQY
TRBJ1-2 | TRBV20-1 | SASGNYGYT
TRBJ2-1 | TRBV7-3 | ASSLVSRDEQF
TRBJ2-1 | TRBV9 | ASSVEGIPGDEQF
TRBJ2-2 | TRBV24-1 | ATSDLTSGSDTGELF
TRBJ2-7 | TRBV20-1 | SAPKSGGVYEQY
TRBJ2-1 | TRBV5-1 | ASSISREHEQF
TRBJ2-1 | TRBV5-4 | ASSLGTSGRAIVQF
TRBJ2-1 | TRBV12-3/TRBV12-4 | ASSRTGTSGPYGTHNEQF
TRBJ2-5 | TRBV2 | ASSAQSVRGETQY
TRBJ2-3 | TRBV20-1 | SANSGLDTQY
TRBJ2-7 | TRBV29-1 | SVLARMGFAGGLQAEQY
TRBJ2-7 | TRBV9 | ASRADGGSEQY
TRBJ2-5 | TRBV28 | ASGKERY
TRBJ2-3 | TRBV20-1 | SAPGGPTQY
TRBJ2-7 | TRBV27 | ASSLGGAKQY
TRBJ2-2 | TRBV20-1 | SARGSTGLANTGELF
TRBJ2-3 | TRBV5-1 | ASSLVGVAPDTQY
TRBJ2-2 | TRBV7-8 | ASSLVYSGSSTGELF
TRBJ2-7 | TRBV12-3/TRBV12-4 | ASSPTGQKSYEQY
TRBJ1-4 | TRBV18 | ASSPVGRTNEKLF
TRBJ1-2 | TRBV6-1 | ASTSGGAYGYT
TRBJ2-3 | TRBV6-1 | ASTPMDITLTDTQY
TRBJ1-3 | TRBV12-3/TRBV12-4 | ASKSGGGHSGNTIY
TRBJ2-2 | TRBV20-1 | SAKGWLAGISGELF
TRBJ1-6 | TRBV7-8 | ASTQMGVSYNSPLH
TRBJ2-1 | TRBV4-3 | ASSQERGGLGEQF
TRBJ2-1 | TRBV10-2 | ASMLAGGPRNEQF